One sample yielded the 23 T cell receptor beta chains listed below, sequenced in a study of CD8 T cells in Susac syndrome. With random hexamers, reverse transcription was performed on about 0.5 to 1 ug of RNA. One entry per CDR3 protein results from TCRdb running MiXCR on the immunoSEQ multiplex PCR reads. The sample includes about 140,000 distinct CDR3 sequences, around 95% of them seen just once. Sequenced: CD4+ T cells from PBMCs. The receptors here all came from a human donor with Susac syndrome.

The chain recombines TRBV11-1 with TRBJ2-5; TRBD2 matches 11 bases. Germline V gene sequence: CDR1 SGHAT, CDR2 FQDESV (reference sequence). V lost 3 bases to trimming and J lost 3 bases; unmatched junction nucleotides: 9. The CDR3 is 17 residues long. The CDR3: CASSFRSLLAGEETQYF. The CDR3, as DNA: TGTGCCAGCAGCTTCCGATCGTTACTAGCGGGGGAAGAGACCCAGTACTTC.

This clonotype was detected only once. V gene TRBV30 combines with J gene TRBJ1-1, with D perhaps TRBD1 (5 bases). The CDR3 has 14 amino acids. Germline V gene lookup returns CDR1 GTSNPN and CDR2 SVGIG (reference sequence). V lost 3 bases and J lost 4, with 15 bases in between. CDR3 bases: TGTGCCTGGAGGCCAACCGGGGGGGTCACTGAAGCTTTCTTT. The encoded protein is CAWRPTGGVTEAFF.

In nucleotides, the CDR3 is TGTGCCAGCAGCTTCCGCAGGGGCGCGACTGAAGCTTTCTTT. It translates to CASSFRRGATEAFF. The chain uses TRBV7-2 and TRBJ1-1, with TRBD1 as a possible D gene (6 bases). Germline CDR1 and CDR2: SGHTA and FQGNSA. This CDR3 is 14 amino acids long. Between the trimmed V and J ends, which lost 3 bases and 5 bases, there was a span of 13 bases.

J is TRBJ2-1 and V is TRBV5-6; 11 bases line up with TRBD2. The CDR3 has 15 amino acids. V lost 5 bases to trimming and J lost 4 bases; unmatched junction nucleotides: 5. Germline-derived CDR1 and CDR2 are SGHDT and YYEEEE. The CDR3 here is CASSLPSGGYNEQFF. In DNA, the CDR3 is TGTGCCAGCAGTCTTCCTAGCGGGGGGTACAATGAGCAGTTCTTC.

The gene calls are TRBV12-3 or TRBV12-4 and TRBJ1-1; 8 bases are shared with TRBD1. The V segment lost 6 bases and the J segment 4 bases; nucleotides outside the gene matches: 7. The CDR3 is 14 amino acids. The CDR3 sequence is CASSSQGVGTEAFF. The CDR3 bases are TGTGCCAGCAGCTCACAGGGGGTTGGCACTGAAGCTTTCTTT.

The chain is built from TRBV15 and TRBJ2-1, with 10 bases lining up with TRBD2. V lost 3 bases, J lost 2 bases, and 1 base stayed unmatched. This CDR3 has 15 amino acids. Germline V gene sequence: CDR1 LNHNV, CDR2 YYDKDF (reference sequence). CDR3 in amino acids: CATSSGLAAYNEQFF. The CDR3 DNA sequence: TGTGCCACCAGCAGTGGACTAGCGGCCTACAATGAGCAGTTCTTC.

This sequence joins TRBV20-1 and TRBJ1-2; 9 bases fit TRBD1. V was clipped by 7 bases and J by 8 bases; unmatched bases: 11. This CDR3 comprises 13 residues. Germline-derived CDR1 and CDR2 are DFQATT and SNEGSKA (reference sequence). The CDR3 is CSVRVQGAGGYTF. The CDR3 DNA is TGCAGTGTGCGCGTACAGGGGGCAGGAGGCTACACCTTC.

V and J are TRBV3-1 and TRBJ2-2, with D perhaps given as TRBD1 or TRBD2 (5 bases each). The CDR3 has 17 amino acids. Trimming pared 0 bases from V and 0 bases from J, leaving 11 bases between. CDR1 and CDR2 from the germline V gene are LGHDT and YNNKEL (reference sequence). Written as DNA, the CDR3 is TGTGCCAGCAGCCAAGAGCGGGCAGGGACGAACACCGGGGAGCTGTTTTTT. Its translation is CASSQERAGTNTGELFF. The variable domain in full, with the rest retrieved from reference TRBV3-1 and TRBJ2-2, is DTAVSQTPKYLVTQMGNDKSIKCEQNLGHDTMYWYKQDSKKFLKIMFSYNNKELIINETVPNRFSPKSPDKAHLNLHINSLELGDSAVYFCASSQERAGTNTGELFFGEGSRLTVL.

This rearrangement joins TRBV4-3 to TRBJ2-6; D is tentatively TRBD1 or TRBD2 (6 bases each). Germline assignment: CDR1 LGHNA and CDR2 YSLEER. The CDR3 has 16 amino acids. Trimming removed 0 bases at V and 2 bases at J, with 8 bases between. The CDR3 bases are TGCGCCAGCAGCCAAGAGGAGGGGGCTGGGGCCAACGTCCTGACTTTC. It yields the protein CASSQEEGAGANVLTF.

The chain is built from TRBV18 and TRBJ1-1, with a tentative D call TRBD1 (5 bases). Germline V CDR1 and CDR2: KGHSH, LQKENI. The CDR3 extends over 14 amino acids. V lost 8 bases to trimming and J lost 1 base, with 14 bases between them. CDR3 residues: CASIDSLKNTEAFF. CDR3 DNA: TGTGCCAGCATAGACAGTTTAAAGAACACTGAAGCTTTCTTT.

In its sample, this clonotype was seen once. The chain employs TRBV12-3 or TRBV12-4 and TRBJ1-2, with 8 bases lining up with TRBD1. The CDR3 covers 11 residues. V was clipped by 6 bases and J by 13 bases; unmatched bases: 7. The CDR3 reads CASSSRDRSTF. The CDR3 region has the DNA TGTGCCAGCAGCAGCCGGGACAGGTCCACCTTC.

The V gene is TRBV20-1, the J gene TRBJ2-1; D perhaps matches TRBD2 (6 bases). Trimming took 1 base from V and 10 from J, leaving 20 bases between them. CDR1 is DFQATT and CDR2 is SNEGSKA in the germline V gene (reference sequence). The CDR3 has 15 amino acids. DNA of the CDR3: TGCAGTGCTAGAGTGGGGACTGGACCCTACAGGGAGCAGTTCTTC. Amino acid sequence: CSARVGTGPYREQFF.

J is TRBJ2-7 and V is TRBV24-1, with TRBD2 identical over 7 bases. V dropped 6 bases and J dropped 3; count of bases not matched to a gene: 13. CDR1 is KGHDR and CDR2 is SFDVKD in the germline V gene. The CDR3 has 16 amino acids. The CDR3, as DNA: TGTGCCACCAGTTTAAGCGGGGCTGTTGAAAACTACGAGCAGTACTTC. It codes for CATSLSGAVENYEQYF.

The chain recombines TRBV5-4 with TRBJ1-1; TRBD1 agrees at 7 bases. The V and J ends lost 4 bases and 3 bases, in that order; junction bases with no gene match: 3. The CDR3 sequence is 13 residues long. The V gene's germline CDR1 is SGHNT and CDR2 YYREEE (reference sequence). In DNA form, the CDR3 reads TGTGCCAGCAGCCGACAGGGATACACTGAAGCTTTCTTT. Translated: CASSRQGYTEAFF.

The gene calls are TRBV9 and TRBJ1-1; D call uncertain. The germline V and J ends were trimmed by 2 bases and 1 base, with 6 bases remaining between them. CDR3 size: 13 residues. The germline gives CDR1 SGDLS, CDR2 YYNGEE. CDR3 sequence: CASSVMENTEAFF. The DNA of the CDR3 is TGTGCCAGCAGCGTGATGGAGAACACTGAAGCTTTCTTT.

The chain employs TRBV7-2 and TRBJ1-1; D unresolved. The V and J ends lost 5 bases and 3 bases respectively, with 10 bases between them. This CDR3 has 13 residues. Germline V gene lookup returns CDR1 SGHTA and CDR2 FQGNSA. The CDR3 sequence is CASSQGRYTEAFF. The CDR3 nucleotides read TGTGCCAGCAGCCAAGGCCGGTACACTGAAGCTTTCTTT.

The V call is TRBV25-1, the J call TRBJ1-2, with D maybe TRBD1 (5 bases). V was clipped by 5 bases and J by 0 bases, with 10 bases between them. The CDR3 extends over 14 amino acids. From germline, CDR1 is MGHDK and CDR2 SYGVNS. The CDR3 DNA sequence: TGTGCCAGCAGTAGGAGAGGGGCTAACTATGGCTACACCTTC. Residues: CASSRRGANYGYTF.

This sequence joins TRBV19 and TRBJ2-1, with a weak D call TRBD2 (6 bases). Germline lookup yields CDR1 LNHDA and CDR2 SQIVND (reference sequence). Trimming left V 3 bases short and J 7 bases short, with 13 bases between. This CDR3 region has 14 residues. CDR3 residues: CASSMGGLVNEQFF. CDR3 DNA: TGTGCCAGTAGTATGGGGGGTCTCGTGAATGAGCAGTTCTTC.

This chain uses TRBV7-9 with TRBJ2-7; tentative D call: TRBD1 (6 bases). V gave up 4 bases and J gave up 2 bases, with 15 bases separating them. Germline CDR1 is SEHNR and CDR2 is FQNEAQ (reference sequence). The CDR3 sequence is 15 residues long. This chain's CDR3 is CASSSPSQGTYEQYF. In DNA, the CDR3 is TGTGCCAGCAGCTCCCCCAGCCAGGGGACCTACGAGCAGTACTTC. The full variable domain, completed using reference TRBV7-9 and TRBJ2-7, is DTGVSQNPRHKITKRGQNVTFRCDPISEHNRLYWYRQTLGQGPEFLTYFQNEAQLEKSRLLSDRFSAERPKGSFSTLEIQRTEQGDSAMYLCASSSPSQGTYEQYFGPGTRLTVT.

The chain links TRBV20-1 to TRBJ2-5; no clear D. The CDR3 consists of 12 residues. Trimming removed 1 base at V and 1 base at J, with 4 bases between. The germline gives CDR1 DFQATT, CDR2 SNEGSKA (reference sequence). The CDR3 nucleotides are TGCAGTGCTAGAGGCCCCCAAGAGACCCAGTACTTC. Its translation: CSARGPQETQYF.

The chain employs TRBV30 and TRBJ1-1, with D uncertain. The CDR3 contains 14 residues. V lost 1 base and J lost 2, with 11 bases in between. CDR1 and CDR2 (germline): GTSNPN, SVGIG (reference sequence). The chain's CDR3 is CAWSAEDINTEAFF. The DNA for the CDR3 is TGTGCCTGGAGTGCCGAAGATATAAACACTGAAGCTTTCTTT.

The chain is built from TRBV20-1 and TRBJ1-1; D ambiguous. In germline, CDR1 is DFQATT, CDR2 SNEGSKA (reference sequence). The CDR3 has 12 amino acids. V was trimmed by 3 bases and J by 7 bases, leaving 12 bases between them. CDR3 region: CSASPHPGEAFF. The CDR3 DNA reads TGCAGTGCTAGCCCTCACCCGGGTGAAGCTTTCTTT.

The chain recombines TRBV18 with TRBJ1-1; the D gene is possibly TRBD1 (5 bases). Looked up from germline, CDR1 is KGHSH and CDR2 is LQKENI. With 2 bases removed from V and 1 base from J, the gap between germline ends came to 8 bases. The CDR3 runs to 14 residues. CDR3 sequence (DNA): TGTGCCAGCTCACCATCGGGGGGGAACACTGAAGCTTTCTTT. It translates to CASSPSGGNTEAFF. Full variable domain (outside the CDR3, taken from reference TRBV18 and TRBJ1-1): NAGVMQNPRHLVRRRGQEARLRCSPMKGHSHVYWYRQLPEEGLKFMVYLQKENIIDESGMPKERFSAEFPKEGPSILRIQQVVRGDSAAYFCASSPSGGNTEAFFGQGTRLTVV.